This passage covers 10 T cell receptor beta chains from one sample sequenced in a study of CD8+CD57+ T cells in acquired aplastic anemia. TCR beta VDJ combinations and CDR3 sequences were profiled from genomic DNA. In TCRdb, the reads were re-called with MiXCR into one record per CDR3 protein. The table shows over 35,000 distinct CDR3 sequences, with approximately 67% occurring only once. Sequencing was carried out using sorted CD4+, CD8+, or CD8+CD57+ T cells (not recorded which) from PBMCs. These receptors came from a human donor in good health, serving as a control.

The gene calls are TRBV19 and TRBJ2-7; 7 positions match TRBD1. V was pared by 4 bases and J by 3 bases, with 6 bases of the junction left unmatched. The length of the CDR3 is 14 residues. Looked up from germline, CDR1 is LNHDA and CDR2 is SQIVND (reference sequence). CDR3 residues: CASSRDSENYEQYF. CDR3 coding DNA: TGTGCCAGTAGTAGGGACAGTGAGAACTACGAGCAGTACTTC.

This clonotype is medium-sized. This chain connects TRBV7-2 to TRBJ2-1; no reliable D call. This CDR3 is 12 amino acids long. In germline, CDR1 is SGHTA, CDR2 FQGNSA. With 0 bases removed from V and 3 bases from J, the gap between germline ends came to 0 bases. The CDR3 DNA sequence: TGTGCCAGCAGCTTAGCCTACAATGAGCAGTTCTTC. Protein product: CASSLAYNEQFF.

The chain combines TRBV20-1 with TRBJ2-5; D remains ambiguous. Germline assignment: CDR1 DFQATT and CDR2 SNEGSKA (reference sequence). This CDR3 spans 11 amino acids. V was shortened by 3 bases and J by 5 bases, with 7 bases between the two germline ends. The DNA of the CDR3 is TGCAGTGCTAGTCCAAAGGAGACCCAGTACTTC. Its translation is CSASPKETQYF.

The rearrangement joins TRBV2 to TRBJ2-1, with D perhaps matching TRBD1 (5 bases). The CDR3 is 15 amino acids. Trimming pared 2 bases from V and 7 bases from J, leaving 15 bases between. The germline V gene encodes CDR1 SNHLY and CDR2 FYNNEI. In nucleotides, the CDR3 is TGTGCCAGCAGTGAATGGGCAGGGAATGGGAATGAGCAGTTCTTC. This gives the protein CASSEWAGNGNEQFF.

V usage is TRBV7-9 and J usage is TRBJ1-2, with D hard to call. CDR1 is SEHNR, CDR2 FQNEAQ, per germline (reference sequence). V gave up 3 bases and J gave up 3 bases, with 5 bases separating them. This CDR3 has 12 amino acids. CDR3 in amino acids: CASSFSDYGYTF. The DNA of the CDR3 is TGTGCCAGCAGCTTTAGCGACTATGGCTACACCTTC.

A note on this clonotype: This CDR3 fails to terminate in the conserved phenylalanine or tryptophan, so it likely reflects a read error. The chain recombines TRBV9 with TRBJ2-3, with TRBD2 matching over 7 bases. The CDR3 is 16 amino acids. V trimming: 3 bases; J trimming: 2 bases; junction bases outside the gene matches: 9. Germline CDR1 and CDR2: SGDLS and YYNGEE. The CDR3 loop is CASSGRASGYTDTQYL. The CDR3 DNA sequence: TGTGCCAGCAGCGGTCGGGCTAGCGGATACACAGATACGCAGTATCTT.

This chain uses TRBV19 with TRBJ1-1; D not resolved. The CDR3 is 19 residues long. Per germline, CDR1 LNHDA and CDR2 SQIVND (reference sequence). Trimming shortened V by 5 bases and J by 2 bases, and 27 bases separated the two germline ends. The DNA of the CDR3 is TGTGCCAGTAGTCCCCGAACGGGCGGCGAAGTTGAGCCTAACACTGAAGCTTTCTTT. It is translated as CASSPRTGGEVEPNTEAFF.

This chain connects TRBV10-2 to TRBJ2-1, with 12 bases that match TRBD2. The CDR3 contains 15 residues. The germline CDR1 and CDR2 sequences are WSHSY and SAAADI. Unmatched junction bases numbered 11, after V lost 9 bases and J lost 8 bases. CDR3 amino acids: CASSTSGGPMDEQFF. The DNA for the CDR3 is TGCGCCAGTTCCACTAGCGGGGGGCCGATGGATGAGCAGTTCTTC.

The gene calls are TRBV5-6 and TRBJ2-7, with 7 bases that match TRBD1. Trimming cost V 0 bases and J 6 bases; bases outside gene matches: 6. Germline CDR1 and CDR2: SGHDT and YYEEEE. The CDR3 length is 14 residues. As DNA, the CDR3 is TGTGCCAGCAGCTTGGCTGAGGGGGCCACCGAGCAGTACTTC. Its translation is CASSLAEGATEQYF.

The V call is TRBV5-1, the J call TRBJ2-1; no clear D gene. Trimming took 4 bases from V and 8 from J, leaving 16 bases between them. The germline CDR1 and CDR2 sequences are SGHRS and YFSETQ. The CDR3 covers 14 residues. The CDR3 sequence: CASSLAPGRDEQFF. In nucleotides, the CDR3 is TGCGCCAGCAGCCTCGCCCCAGGTCGCGATGAGCAGTTCTTC. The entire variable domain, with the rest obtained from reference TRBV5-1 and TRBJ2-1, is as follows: KAGVTQTPRYLIKTRGQQVTLSCSPISGHRSVSWYQQTPGQGLQFLFEYFSETQRNKGNFPGRFSGRQFSNSRSEMNVSTLELGDSALYLCASSLAPGRDEQFFGPGTRLTVL.